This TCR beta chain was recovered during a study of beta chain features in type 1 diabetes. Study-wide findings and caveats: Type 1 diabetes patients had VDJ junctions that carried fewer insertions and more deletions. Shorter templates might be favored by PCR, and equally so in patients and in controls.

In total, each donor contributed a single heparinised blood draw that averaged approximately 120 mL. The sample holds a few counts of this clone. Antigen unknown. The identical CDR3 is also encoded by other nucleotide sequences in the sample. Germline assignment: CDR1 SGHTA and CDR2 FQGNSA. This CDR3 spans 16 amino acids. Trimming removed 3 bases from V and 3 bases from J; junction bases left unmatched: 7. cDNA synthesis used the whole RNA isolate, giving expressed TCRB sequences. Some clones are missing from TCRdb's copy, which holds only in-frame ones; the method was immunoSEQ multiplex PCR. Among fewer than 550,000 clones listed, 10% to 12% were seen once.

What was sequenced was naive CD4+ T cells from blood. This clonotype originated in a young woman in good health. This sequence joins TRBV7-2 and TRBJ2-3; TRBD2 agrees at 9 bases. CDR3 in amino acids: CASSLGLAGRTDTQYF. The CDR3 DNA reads TGTGCCAGCAGCTTGGGGCTAGCGGGGCGGACAGATACGCAGTATTTT.